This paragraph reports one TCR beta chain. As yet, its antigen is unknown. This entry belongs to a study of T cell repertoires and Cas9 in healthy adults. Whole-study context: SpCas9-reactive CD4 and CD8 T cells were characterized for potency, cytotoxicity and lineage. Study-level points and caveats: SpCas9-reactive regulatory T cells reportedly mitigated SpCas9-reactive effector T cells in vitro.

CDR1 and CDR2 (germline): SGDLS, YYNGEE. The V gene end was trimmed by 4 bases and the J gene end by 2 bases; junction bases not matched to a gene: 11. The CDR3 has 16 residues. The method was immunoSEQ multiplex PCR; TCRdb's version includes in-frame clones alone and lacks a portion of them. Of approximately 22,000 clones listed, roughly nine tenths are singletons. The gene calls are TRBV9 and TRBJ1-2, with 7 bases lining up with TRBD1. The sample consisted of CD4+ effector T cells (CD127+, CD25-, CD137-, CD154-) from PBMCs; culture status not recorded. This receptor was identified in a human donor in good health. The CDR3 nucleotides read TGTGCCAGCAGCTCCAGGGGGAGTAACAGAAACTATGGCTACACCTTC. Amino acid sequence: CASSSRGSNRNYGYTF.